The rows below give T cell receptor beta chains drawn from one sample of a study of T cell clones after liver transplantation. Only in-frame clones appear in the TCRdb table, and some are missing; sequencing was by immunoSEQ multiplex PCR. The top ten hold under 2.5% of the sample, which has about 75,000 clones, around 84% seen once. The starting material was CD4+ T cells from blood, obtained around 50 months after liver transplant. The receptors come from a human patient who received a liver transplant. Some T cells may be supplied by the graft donor. Both conserved end residues are part of each CDR3. A D gene is named only where the DNA matches it firmly. Expanded clones get a size class; other rows say once, few or many, or leave the size out.

>TRBJ1-1|TRBV5-1|TRBD1|NA
CASSLGAGQGALNTEAFF
TGCGCCAGCAGCTTGGGAGCCGGACAGGGGGCTCTGAACACTGAAGCTTTCTTT
>TRBJ1-1|TRBV9|NA|NA
CASSVELAGDTEAFF
TGTGCCAGCAGCGTAGAGCTCGCGGGGGACACTGAAGCTTTCTTT
>TRBJ1-2|TRBV5-1|TRBD1|NA
CASSERQGGYGYTF
TGCGCCAGCAGCGAACGACAGGGCGGCTATGGCTACACCTTC
>TRBJ1-3|TRBV10-3|NA|once
CAISESRISGNTIYF
TGTGCCATCAGTGAGTCTCGGATCTCTGGAAACACCATATATTTT
>TRBJ1-1|TRBV5-5|NA|once
CASASRAGAEAFF
TGTGCCAGCGCGTCGCGGGCAGGGGCTGAAGCTTTCTTT
>TRBJ1-2|TRBV4-3|TRBD1|NA
CASSKTNQGAEAYGYTF
TGCGCCAGCAGCAAGACGAACCAGGGGGCAGAGGCGTATGGCTACACCTTC
>TRBJ2-2|TRBV11-2|NA|NA
CASMRGHGTGELFF
TGTGCCAGCATGCGGGGTCATGGCACCGGGGAGCTGTTTTTT
>TRBJ1-2|TRBV5-4|NA|NA
CASSLLRGEYGYTF
TGTGCCAGCAGCTTGCTTCGTGGAGAATATGGCTACACCTTC
>TRBJ2-6|TRBV7-2|NA|once
CASSLGWANVLTF
TGTGCCAGCAGCTTAGGATGGGCCAACGTCCTGACTTTC
>TRBJ2-7|TRBV28|NA|NA
CASNSRVEQYF
TGTGCCAGCAACTCGAGGGTCGAGCAGTACTTC
>TRBJ2-7|TRBV6-1|NA|once
CASSEASLGGGWKGFSYEQYF
TGTGCCAGCAGTGAAGCTTCATTGGGGGGAGGTTGGAAGGGCTTCTCCTACGAGCAGTACTTC
>TRBJ2-1|TRBV11-1|NA|NA
CASSLANPASSYNEQFF
TGTGCCAGCAGCTTAGCGAACCCGGCCAGCTCCTACAATGAGCAGTTCTTC
>TRBJ1-5|TRBV7-9|NA|NA
CASSLIGDQPQHF
TGTGCCAGCAGCTTAATTGGGGATCAGCCCCAGCATTTT
>TRBJ2-5|TRBV19|NA|NA
CASSIDRKRETQYF
TGTGCCAGTAGTATAGATCGTAAGCGGGAGACCCAGTACTTC
>TRBJ2-1|TRBV27|NA|NA
CASSTRQGGGVEQFF
TGTGCCAGCAGTACCCGACAGGGAGGAGGCGTGGAGCAGTTCTTC
>TRBJ2-7|TRBV15|TRBD2|NA
CATSRDSGGMNEQYF
TGTGCCACCAGCAGAGATAGCGGGGGGATGAACGAGCAGTACTTC
>TRBJ1-1|TRBV7-9|NA|many
CASSLLQNTEAFF
TGTGCCAGCAGCCTACTACAGAACACTGAAGCTTTCTTT
>TRBJ1-1|TRBV28|TRBD1|once
CASSVTRGKDGAFF
TGTGCCAGCAGCGTAACCAGGGGGAAAGATGGAGCTTTCTTT
>TRBJ1-5|TRBV6-5|TRBD1|NA
CASSYGTGGNQPQHF
TGTGCCAGCAGTTACGGGACAGGAGGCAATCAGCCCCAGCATTTT
>TRBJ2-7|TRBV28|TRBD1|NA
CASSRSGQGAPEQYF
TGTGCCAGCAGTCGATCGGGACAGGGGGCGCCCGAGCAGTACTTC
>TRBJ2-1|TRBV12-5|NA|few
CASGFGSGYGGNEQFF
TGTGCTAGTGGTTTTGGGAGCGGATACGGGGGCAATGAGCAGTTCTTC